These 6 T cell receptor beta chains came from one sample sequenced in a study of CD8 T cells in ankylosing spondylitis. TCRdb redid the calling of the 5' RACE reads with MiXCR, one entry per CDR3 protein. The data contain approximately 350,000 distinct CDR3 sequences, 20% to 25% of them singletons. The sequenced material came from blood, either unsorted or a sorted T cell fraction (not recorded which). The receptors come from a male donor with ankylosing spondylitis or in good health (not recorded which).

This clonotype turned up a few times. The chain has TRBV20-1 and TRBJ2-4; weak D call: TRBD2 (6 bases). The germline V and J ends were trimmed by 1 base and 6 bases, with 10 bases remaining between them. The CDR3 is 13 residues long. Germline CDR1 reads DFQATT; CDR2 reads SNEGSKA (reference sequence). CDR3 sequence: CSARAVGGNIQYF. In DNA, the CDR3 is TGCAGTGCTAGAGCCGTGGGAGGAAACATTCAGTACTTC.

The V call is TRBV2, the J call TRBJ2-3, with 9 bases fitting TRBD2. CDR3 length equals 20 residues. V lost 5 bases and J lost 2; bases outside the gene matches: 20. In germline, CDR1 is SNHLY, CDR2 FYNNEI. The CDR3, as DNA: TGTGCCAGCAGTTATGAATCGGGACAGAGTTCTAGCGGGGCCACAGATACGCAGTATTTT. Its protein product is CASSYESGQSSSGATDTQYF.

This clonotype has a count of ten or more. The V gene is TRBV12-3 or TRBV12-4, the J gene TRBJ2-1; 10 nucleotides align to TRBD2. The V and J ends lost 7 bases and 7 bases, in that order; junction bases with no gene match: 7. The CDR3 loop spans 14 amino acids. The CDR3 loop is CASITSGVSNEQFF. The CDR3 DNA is TGTGCCAGCATAACTAGCGGGGTTAGTAATGAGCAGTTCTTC.

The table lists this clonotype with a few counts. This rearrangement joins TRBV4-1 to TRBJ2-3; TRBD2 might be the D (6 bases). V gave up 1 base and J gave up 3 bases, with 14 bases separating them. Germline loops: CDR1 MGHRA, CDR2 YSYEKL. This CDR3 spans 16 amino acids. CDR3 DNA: TGCGCCAGCAGCCAAGGGTGGGACTTGGGGACAGATACGCAGTATTTT. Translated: CASSQGWDLGTDTQYF.

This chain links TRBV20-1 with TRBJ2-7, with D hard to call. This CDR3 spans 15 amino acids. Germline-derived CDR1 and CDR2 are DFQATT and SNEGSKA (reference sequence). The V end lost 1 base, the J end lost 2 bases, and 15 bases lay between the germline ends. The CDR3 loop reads CSARGRQRATYEQYF. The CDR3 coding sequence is TGCAGTGCTAGAGGTAGACAAAGGGCGACCTACGAGCAGTACTTC.

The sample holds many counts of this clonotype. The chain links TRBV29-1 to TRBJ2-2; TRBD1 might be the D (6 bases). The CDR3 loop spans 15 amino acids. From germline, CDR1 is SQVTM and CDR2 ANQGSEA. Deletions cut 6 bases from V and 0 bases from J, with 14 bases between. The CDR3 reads CSVIDRFANTGELFF. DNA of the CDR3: TGCAGCGTAATTGACAGGTTCGCGAACACCGGGGAGCTGTTTTTT.